This TCR beta chain was captured by sequencing in a study of T cell repertoires in cytomegalovirus infection. Study overall: As its CMV epitopes, the study selected recently identified HLA-C-restricted and well-studied HLA-B-restricted targets. Public TCR beta signature analysis indicated the presence of both CMV infection and matching HLA type. Overall study results and limits: Carriers of CMV plus the relevant HLA were identified by cumulative public TCR beta family frequency. HLA-C-restricted CMV clonotypes gave the most frequent clonotype in two of eight donors.

The CDR3 length is 15 residues. Per the germline V gene, CDR1 is SEHNR and CDR2 is FQNEAQ (reference sequence). The V and J ends lost 8 bases and 1 base, in that order; junction bases with no gene match: 5. TCRdb fed the reads into MiXCR, producing one record per CDR3 protein. Of more than 300,000 distinct CDR3 sequences detected, about 32% appear once; the ten largest clones hold less than 15%. This clonotype was detected ten times or more. What it binds is unknown. This receptor was obtained from a human donor in good health (CMV status not recorded). Some clones in this sample may be carry-over from other donors' samples. The sample consisted of cultured PBMCs, taken from culture after CMV antigen stimulation. This chain uses TRBV7-9 with TRBJ2-3; 11 bases are shared with TRBD2. In DNA form, the CDR3 reads TGTGCCAGCGGAGAACTAGCGGGAGGCACAGATACGCAGTATTTT. As protein: CASGELAGGTDTQYF.